The 24 T cell receptor beta chains given below trace back to one sample, sequenced in a study of patients and donors after allogeneic stem cell transplantation. MiXCR, applied by TCRdb to the RT-PCR reads, yields one record per CDR3 protein. The table shows approximately 200,000 distinct CDR3 sequences, with about 38% occurring only once. The sample taken for sequencing was blood, either unsorted or a sorted T cell fraction (not recorded which). The receptors were sampled from a human donor who was either an allogeneic HSCT recipient or a stem cell or donor lymphocyte infusion donor (not recorded which). It is not recorded whose cells these are; they may come from a transplant donor.

The chain links TRBV20-1 to TRBJ1-5; D is perhaps TRBD1 (6 bases). V dropped 4 bases and J dropped 9 bases, with 16 bases sitting between them. CDR3 length: 13 amino acids. Germline V gene data show CDR1 as DFQATT and CDR2 as SNEGSKA (reference sequence). This chain's CDR3 is CSATLRGWRPQHF. The CDR3 DNA follows: TGCAGTGCTACCCTCAGGGGCTGGAGGCCCCAGCATTTT.

The table lists this clonotype with a few counts. V gene TRBV7-9 combines with J gene TRBJ1-6, with D uncertain. Germline V lookup: CDR1 SEHNR, CDR2 FQNEAQ (reference sequence). The CDR3 is made up of 16 amino acids. V was pared by 1 base and J by 10 bases, with 17 bases between. Written as DNA, the CDR3 is TGTGCCAGCAGCTTAGATCGGAGCCCTAGCGAGTCACCCCTCCACTTT. It specifies CASSLDRSPSESPLHF.

V is TRBV15 and J is TRBJ2-3; D is unresolved. The germline V gene has CDR1 LNHNV and CDR2 YYDKDF (reference sequence). V lost 8 bases, J lost 4 bases, and 19 bases lay in between. The CDR3 length is 15 residues. The CDR3 sequence is CATRFRLAASDTQYF. For the CDR3, the DNA is TGTGCCACCCGGTTCAGACTCGCTGCCTCAGATACGCAGTATTTT.

The chain combines TRBV28 with TRBJ2-5; D perhaps matches TRBD1 (6 bases). With 5 bases removed from V and 1 base from J, the gap between germline ends came to 11 bases. Germline V lookup: CDR1 MDHEN, CDR2 SYDVKM. The CDR3 runs to 14 residues. As DNA, the CDR3 is TGTGCCAGCAGTCCGCGGACAGTCCAAGAGACCCAGTACTTC. It specifies CASSPRTVQETQYF.

The rearrangement uses TRBV2 and TRBJ1-3; tentatively, D is TRBD1 (6 bases). Germline assignment: CDR1 SNHLY and CDR2 FYNNEI. The CDR3 runs to 16 residues. The V gene lost 5 bases and the J gene lost 5 bases, with 19 bases spanning the gap. The CDR3 protein is CASSPNGQIERNTIYF. In DNA form, the CDR3 reads TGTGCCAGCAGTCCCAACGGACAGATTGAGAGAAACACCATATATTTT.

This clonotype was seen more than once but under ten times. The J gene is TRBJ1-6, the V gene TRBV27; D gene uncertain. Germline CDR1 reads MNHEY; CDR2 reads SMNVEV (reference sequence). The germline V and J ends were trimmed by 4 bases and 8 bases, with 12 bases remaining between them. The CDR3 is 14 residues long. The CDR3 coding sequence is TGTGCCAGCAGTTGGTCCCGGGGAGATTCACCCCTCCACTTT. It is translated as CASSWSRGDSPLHF.

This rearrangement joins TRBV27 to TRBJ2-5; possible D gene TRBD2, 6 bases. V was trimmed by 6 bases and J by 9 bases, leaving 17 bases between them. Germline values: CDR1 MNHEY, CDR2 SMNVEV (reference sequence). This CDR3 region has 13 residues. CDR3 in amino acids: CASSFGPERAQYF. CDR3 sequence (DNA): TGTGCCAGCAGCTTCGGCCCTGAGCGGGCCCAGTACTTC.

This clonotype was counted only a few times. The chain carries TRBV6-4 and TRBJ1-1; TRBD1 might be the D (6 bases). The CDR3 spans 19 residues. Germline CDR1 is MRHNA and CDR2 is SNTAGT. Trimming removed 3 bases from V and 0 bases from J, with 23 bases in between. CDR3 sequence: CASSEYPLTGFDMNTEAFF. CDR3 coding DNA: TGTGCCAGCAGTGAATACCCCCTAACAGGGTTCGATATGAACACTGAAGCTTTCTTT.

This clonotype has only a few counts. The V call is TRBV12-3 or TRBV12-4, the J call TRBJ1-2, with 7 bases aligning to TRBD1. V was clipped by 2 bases and J by 8 bases; unmatched bases: 5. CDR3 length: 13 amino acids. CDR3 in DNA: TGTGCCAGCAGTTTAAGGGGGCCCTGGGGCTACACCTTC. This codes for CASSLRGPWGYTF.

This clonotype has just a few counts. The chain carries TRBV10-2 and TRBJ2-2, with D hard to call. This CDR3 has 14 residues. V was cut by 7 bases and J by 4 bases, with 13 bases left in between. Germline loops: CDR1 WSHSY, CDR2 SAAADI. This chain's CDR3 is CASKFDWATGELFF. The CDR3 DNA is TGCGCCAGCAAGTTCGATTGGGCCACCGGGGAGCTGTTTTTT.

In this sample, this clonotype turned up a few times. The V call is TRBV2, the J call TRBJ2-7; TRBD1 matches 9 bases. From germline, CDR1 is SNHLY and CDR2 FYNNEI. The CDR3 covers 15 residues. With 6 bases clipped from V and 0 bases from J, the junction kept 6 bases outside the gene matches. CDR3: CASRRGQGSSYEQYF. The CDR3 DNA follows: TGTGCCAGCAGAAGGGGACAGGGTTCCTCCTACGAGCAGTACTTC.

This clonotype was seen a few times. The CDR3 region has the DNA TGCAGTGCTAGAGGGGACAGGGTCTTCTATGGCTACACCTTC. Protein sequence: CSARGDRVFYGYTF. The chain recombines TRBV20-1 with TRBJ1-2; 9 nucleotides agree with TRBD1. V shed 1 base, J shed 4 bases, and the junction held 4 bases outside the gene matches. CDR3 length: 14 amino acids. Germline values: CDR1 DFQATT, CDR2 SNEGSKA (reference sequence).

The V gene is TRBV5-1, the J gene TRBJ1-4; a weak D match, TRBD1 (6 bases). Germline CDR1 reads SGHRS; CDR2 reads YFSETQ. The germline V and J ends were trimmed by 0 bases and 4 bases, with 10 bases remaining between them. CDR3 length equals 15 residues. DNA for the CDR3: TGCGCCAGCAGCTTGGACGGGGGCCGTAATGAAAAACTGTTTTTT. Its translation is CASSLDGGRNEKLFF.

The CDR3 DNA reads TGTGCCAGCAGTTTACTAGCAGCTTCCTACGAGCAGTACTTC. Translated: CASSLLAASYEQYF. This chain connects TRBV27 to TRBJ2-7, with a weak D call TRBD2 (5 bases). The CDR3 sequence is 14 residues long. Deletions cut 2 bases from V and 1 base from J, with 9 bases between. The germline CDR1 and CDR2 sequences are MNHEY and SMNVEV (reference sequence).

This clonotype has just a few counts. The genes are TRBV11-2 and TRBJ1-3; the D is unclear. Per germline, CDR1 SGHAT and CDR2 FQNNGV. Trimming pared 0 bases from V and 4 bases from J, leaving 7 bases between. The CDR3 spans 14 residues. The CDR3 DNA reads TGTGCCAGCAGCTTAGATTTCCCCGGAAACACCATATATTTT. This translates into CASSLDFPGNTIYF.

About this clonotype: One junction end disagrees with the germline gene, perhaps due to a read error. This sequence joins TRBV5-4 and TRBJ1-2, with 7 bases that match TRBD1. The CDR3 covers 13 residues. Germline lookup yields CDR1 SGHNT and CDR2 YYREEE (reference sequence). The DNA of the CDR3 is TGTGTCAGCACCTACAGGGGCTACGACGGCTACACCTTC. Amino acids: CVSTYRGYDGYTF.

There are a few counts of this clonotype. The chain links TRBV5-1 to TRBJ1-2; perhaps TRBD1 as D (5 bases). The germline V gene has CDR1 SGHRS and CDR2 YFSETQ. With 0 bases removed from V and 0 bases from J, the gap between germline ends came to 9 bases. CDR3 size: 15 residues. Here the CDR3 DNA reads TGCGCCAGCAGCTTGGGGACACTTGCTAACTATGGCTACACCTTC. It codes for CASSLGTLANYGYTF.

The chain links TRBV12-3 or TRBV12-4 to TRBJ1-4; TRBD1 is a possible D gene (5 bases). The CDR3 covers 14 residues. The germline V and J ends were trimmed by 6 bases and 8 bases, with 16 bases remaining between them. The CDR3: CASSQKTGVEKLFF. The DNA for the CDR3 is TGTGCCAGCAGCCAAAAGACGGGGGTGGAAAAACTGTTTTTT.

This chain links TRBV28 with TRBJ1-6, with 9 bases aligning to TRBD1. Trimming at V came to 5 bases and at J to 6 bases, leaving 5 bases not matched to a gene. The CDR3 loop spans 15 amino acids. Per germline, CDR1 MDHEN and CDR2 SYDVKM. In nucleotides, the CDR3 is TGTGCCAGCAGTGGGACAGGGTACATTAATTCACCCCTCCACTTT. Translated, it gives CASSGTGYINSPLHF.

The rearrangement uses TRBV5-1 and TRBJ1-2; 9 nucleotides agree with TRBD1. Germline V gene lookup returns CDR1 SGHRS and CDR2 YFSETQ. The CDR3 totals 15 residues. The V segment lost 4 bases and the J segment 7 bases; nucleotides outside the gene matches: 11. The CDR3 DNA reads as TGCGCCAGCAGCCTCGCCTCGGGACAGGGAAGTGGCTACACCTTC. This gives the protein CASSLASGQGSGYTF.

The chain employs TRBV15 and TRBJ1-4; D perhaps matches TRBD1 (5 bases). This CDR3 contains 13 residues. CDR1 and CDR2 from the germline V gene are LNHNV and YYDKDF (reference sequence). V was pared by 9 bases and J by 10 bases, with 18 bases between. In nucleotides, the CDR3 is TGTGCCACGAGCCGGGACCTCGAGGGAAAACTGTTTTTT. Translated, it gives CATSRDLEGKLFF. Complete variable domain (other parts from reference TRBV15 and TRBJ1-4): DAMVIQNPRYQVTQFGKPVTLSCSQTLNHNVMYWYQQKSSQAPKLLFHYYDKDFNNEADTPDNFQSRRPNTSFCFLDIRSPGLGDTAMYLCATSRDLEGKLFFGSGTQLSVL.

This chain links TRBV29-1 with TRBJ1-1; D unresolved. Germline CDR1 is SQVTM and CDR2 is ANQGSEA. The CDR3 consists of 12 residues. The V end lost 3 bases, the J end lost 5 bases, and 10 bases lay between the germline ends. The CDR3, as DNA: TGCAGCGTTGAGTGGTCCGCAACTGAAGCTTTCTTT. Amino acid sequence: CSVEWSATEAFF.

The chain links TRBV7-9 to TRBJ1-1; maybe TRBD1 (6 bases). Trimming pared 1 base from V and 7 bases from J, leaving 13 bases between. CDR1 and CDR2 (germline): SEHNR, FQNEAQ (reference sequence). This CDR3 is 14 amino acids long. The CDR3 DNA reads TGTGCCAGCAGCTTAGATGGAGGGGGACTTGAAGCTTTCTTT. This codes for CASSLDGGGLEAFF.

The gene calls are TRBV29-1 and TRBJ1-2; tentatively, D is TRBD1 (5 bases). Deletions cut 7 bases from V and 7 bases from J, with 16 bases between. The CDR3 contains 12 residues. From germline, CDR1 is SQVTM and CDR2 ANQGSEA. CDR3 in DNA: TGCAGCGCCGGGGGGTGGGTCTCTGGCTACACCTTC. This codes for CSAGGWVSGYTF.